The rows below give T cell receptor beta chains drawn from one sample of a study of blood T cell repertoires in COVID-19. Generated by immunoSEQ multiplex PCR, the TCRdb table keeps only in-frame clones and is missing some. The sample lists 140,000 to 150,000 clones, roughly 86% occurring once. Sequencing was carried out using peripheral blood. These TCRs come from a human donor with acute or convalescent COVID-19. The donor label of this sample is uncertain. Each CDR3 is given with its conserved first and last residue. D genes are given only for firm matches. The listing skips clone size in some rows; elsewhere it reads once, few, many or a size class.

D: NA
J: TRBJ1-1
size: NA
V: TRBV9
DNA: TGTGCCAGCAGCGTAGGCCCGGACACTGAAGCTTTCTTT
CDR3: CASSVGPDTEAFF

D: NA
J: TRBJ1-2
size: NA
V: TRBV18
DNA: TGTGCCAGCTCACCCGGGCAGGGCGATGGCTACACCTTC
CDR3: CASSPGQGDGYTF

D: TRBD1
J: TRBJ2-7
size: few
V: TRBV5-4
DNA: TGTGCCAGCAGCCCGGGACAGGGCCCCTTGGCCGAGCAGTACTTC
CDR3: CASSPGQGPLAEQYF

D: NA
J: TRBJ1-1
size: once
V: TRBV12-3/TRBV12-4
DNA: TGTGCCATAGGATTGACAGTGAACACTGAAGCTTTCTTT
CDR3: CAIGLTVNTEAFF

D: TRBD1
J: TRBJ2-7
size: NA
V: TRBV13
DNA: TGTGCCAGCAGCTTCGGGACAGGGTTATACGAGCAGTACTTC
CDR3: CASSFGTGLYEQYF

D: TRBD1
J: TRBJ1-1
size: NA
V: TRBV3-1/TRBV3-2
DNA: TGTGCCAGCAGCCAAGACGACAGGGGCGGTGAAGCTTTCTTT
CDR3: CASSQDDRGGEAFF

D: TRBD1
J: TRBJ2-4
size: NA
V: TRBV19
DNA: TGTGCCAGTAGTTCCTGGGACAGGGCGAACATTCAGTACTTC
CDR3: CASSSWDRANIQYF

D: NA
J: TRBJ1-2
size: NA
V: TRBV6-5
DNA: TGTGCCAGCAGTTACAGGCCCCGAGGGTATGGCTACACCTTC
CDR3: CASSYRPRGYGYTF

D: TRBD1
J: TRBJ1-5
size: NA
V: TRBV5-8
DNA: TGTGCCAGCAGGAATTTAGACAGGGTATATCAGCCCCAGCATTTT
CDR3: CASRNLDRVYQPQHF

D: NA
J: TRBJ1-1
size: NA
V: TRBV6-2/TRBV6-3
DNA: TGTGCCAGCAGTTCGCCAGGCCACCAGAACACTGAAGCTTTCTTT
CDR3: CASSSPGHQNTEAFF

D: TRBD1
J: TRBJ1-1
size: once
V: TRBV7-3
DNA: TGTGCCAGCAGCTCATACGCTCGGGACAGGGGGCTAGCTTTCTTT
CDR3: CASSSYARDRGLAFF

D: NA
J: TRBJ2-1
size: NA
V: TRBV6-1
DNA: TGTGCCAGCAGTGAATGGATGGGGCTACCAGGAGAGCAGTTCTTC
CDR3: CASSEWMGLPGEQFF

D: TRBD1
J: TRBJ2-6
size: NA
V: TRBV7-3
DNA: TGTGCCAGCAAGACAGGGACTGGGGCCAACGTCCTGACTTTC
CDR3: CASKTGTGANVLTF

D: TRBD2
J: TRBJ2-7
size: NA
V: TRBV27
DNA: TGTGCCAGCAGTTTAACACGGGGGGTGGGGGAGCAGTACTTC
CDR3: CASSLTRGVGEQYF

D: TRBD1
J: TRBJ1-6
size: NA
V: TRBV19
DNA: TGTGCCAGTAGTAGGACAGGGGGTTCTGAATCACCCCTCCACTTT
CDR3: CASSRTGGSESPLHF

D: TRBD2
J: TRBJ2-5
size: NA
V: TRBV2
DNA: TGTGCCAGCAGTGGGGGTCCGCCCGGGACTAGCGGGGGGGAGTACTTC
CDR3: CASSGGPPGTSGGEYF

D: TRBD2
J: TRBJ2-7
size: NA
V: TRBV7-2
DNA: TGTGCCAGCAGCGCACGGGCTAGCGGGGGACACTACGAGCAGTACTTC
CDR3: CASSARASGGHYEQYF

D: NA
J: TRBJ1-1
size: NA
V: TRBV6-1
DNA: TGTGCCAGCAGTGACCCGGCGGACAGAATGACTGAAGCTTTCTTT
CDR3: CASSDPADRMTEAFF

D: TRBD2
J: TRBJ2-3
size: NA
V: TRBV6-5
DNA: TGTGCCAGCAGTCCCCTAGCGGGGGTTACAGATACGCAGTATTTT
CDR3: CASSPLAGVTDTQYF

D: NA
J: TRBJ1-5
size: NA
V: TRBV7-2
DNA: TGTGCCAGCAGCACACAAGTCAGGGCCCAGCCCCAGCATTTT
CDR3: CASSTQVRAQPQHF

D: TRBD1
J: TRBJ1-5
size: NA
V: TRBV19
DNA: TGTGCCAGTAGTATGACAGGGGGAAATCAGCCCCAGCATTTT
CDR3: CASSMTGGNQPQHF

D: NA
J: TRBJ1-2
size: NA
V: TRBV6-1
DNA: TGTGCCAGCAGTGAAAGTTTCAGGGGCAAATATGGCTACACCTTC
CDR3: CASSESFRGKYGYTF

D: TRBD1
J: TRBJ1-5
size: NA
V: TRBV11-2
DNA: TGTGCCAGCAGCTTAGACGGGACAGTCTTTCAGCCCCAGCATTTT
CDR3: CASSLDGTVFQPQHF

D: TRBD1
J: TRBJ1-2
size: NA
V: TRBV3-1/TRBV3-2
DNA: TGTGCCAGCAGCCAAGTCCCCAAGGACAGGGATGGCTACACCTTC
CDR3: CASSQVPKDRDGYTF

D: TRBD2
J: TRBJ2-3
size: NA
V: TRBV3-1/TRBV3-2
DNA: TGTGCCAGCAGCAAGCGGACTAGAGACACAGATACGCAGTATTTT
CDR3: CASSKRTRDTDTQYF

D: TRBD1
J: TRBJ1-6
size: NA
V: TRBV10-3
DNA: TGTGCCATCACTCGGACAGGGGCGGATCGTAATTCACCCCTCCACTTT
CDR3: CAITRTGADRNSPLHF

D: TRBD1
J: TRBJ1-4
size: NA
V: TRBV9
DNA: TGTGCCAGCAGCGTGAGACAGGGGCATAATGAAAAACTGTTTTTT
CDR3: CASSVRQGHNEKLFF

D: NA
J: TRBJ1-1
size: once
V: TRBV5-6
DNA: TGTGCCAGCAGCTCACCGAACAGGGCCACTGAAGCTTTCTTT
CDR3: CASSSPNRATEAFF

D: NA
J: TRBJ2-1
size: NA
V: TRBV11-3
DNA: TGTGCCAGCAGCTTAGAACGGTCCGATGAGCAGTTCTTC
CDR3: CASSLERSDEQFF

D: TRBD1
J: TRBJ2-1
size: NA
V: TRBV5-1
DNA: TGCGCCAGCAGCTTGGGACAGGGAAAGTACAATGAGCAGTTCTTC
CDR3: CASSLGQGKYNEQFF

D: NA
J: TRBJ1-5
size: NA
V: TRBV19
DNA: TGTGCCAGTAGTATAGTCTATCAGCCCCAGCATTTT
CDR3: CASSIVYQPQHF

D: NA
J: TRBJ1-2
size: NA
V: TRBV6-5
DNA: TGTGCCAGCAGTTACGGGGGCCGTAACTATGGCTACACCTTC
CDR3: CASSYGGRNYGYTF

D: NA
J: TRBJ1-4
size: NA
V: TRBV9
DNA: TGTGCCAGCAGTCTAAAGGGGCAGTCTAATGAAAAACTGTTTTTT
CDR3: CASSLKGQSNEKLFF

D: TRBD1
J: TRBJ1-1
size: NA
V: TRBV7-9
DNA: TGTGCCAGCAACAGCGCGGACAGGGCGGCCACTGAAGCTTTCTTT
CDR3: CASNSADRAATEAFF

D: NA
J: TRBJ1-2
size: once
V: TRBV9
DNA: TGTGCCAGCACCACAACAGGGCAGCGTACAGAGGGCTACACCTTC
CDR3: CASTTTGQRTEGYTF

D: NA
J: TRBJ1-3
size: NA
V: TRBV7-2
DNA: TGTGCCAGCAGCCAAAGGGTGTTGGGGCTTGGAAACACCATATATTTT
CDR3: CASSQRVLGLGNTIYF

D: NA
J: TRBJ1-6
size: NA
V: TRBV19
DNA: TGTGCCAGTAGTGATAGCCTGAGCTCCTATAATTCACCCCTCCACTTT
CDR3: CASSDSLSSYNSPLHF

D: TRBD1
J: TRBJ1-4
size: NA
V: TRBV5-1
DNA: TGCGCCAGCAGCTGGGGGACAGCAACTAATGAAAAACTGTTTTTT
CDR3: CASSWGTATNEKLFF

D: TRBD1
J: TRBJ1-6
size: NA
V: TRBV3-1/TRBV3-2
DNA: TGTGCCAGCAGCTCGAGGACAGGCGGCTATAATTCACCCCTCCACTTT
CDR3: CASSSRTGGYNSPLHF

D: TRBD1
J: TRBJ2-5
size: NA
V: TRBV5-1
DNA: TGCGCCAGCAGCTTGGGGACAGGGGCGGGTCGGGAGACCCAGTACTTC
CDR3: CASSLGTGAGRETQYF

D: TRBD1
J: TRBJ2-2
size: NA
V: TRBV5-4
DNA: TGTGCCAGCAGCCGGATGACAGGGTTGAACACCGGGGAGCTGTTTTTT
CDR3: CASSRMTGLNTGELFF

D: TRBD1
J: TRBJ1-5
size: NA
V: TRBV5-1
DNA: TGCGCCAGCAGCTTGGAGGGGGCCCGTCAGCCCCAGCATTTT
CDR3: CASSLEGARQPQHF

D: NA
J: TRBJ2-7
size: NA
V: TRBV7-6
DNA: TGTGCCAGCAGCGTAGGCGGAAGTAGCTCCTACGAGCAGTACTTC
CDR3: CASSVGGSSSYEQYF

D: TRBD2
J: TRBJ2-3
size: few
V: TRBV5-1
DNA: TGCGCCAGCAGCGTTAGCGGGGGGGCCCCAGATACGCAGTATTTT
CDR3: CASSVSGGAPDTQYF

D: TRBD1
J: TRBJ1-5
size: NA
V: TRBV19
DNA: TGTGCCAGCACCGGGACAGGGGGCGCGGGGAATCAGCCCCAGCATTTT
CDR3: CASTGTGGAGNQPQHF

D: NA
J: TRBJ1-2
size: few
V: TRBV4-1
DNA: TGCGCCAGCAGCCGGATCGGAGCTAACTATGGCTACACCTTC
CDR3: CASSRIGANYGYTF

D: TRBD1
J: TRBJ2-1
size: NA
V: TRBV6-2/TRBV6-3
DNA: TGTGCCAGCAACCCTTTGCCCGGGACAGGGAGTTACAATGAGCAGTTCTTC
CDR3: CASNPLPGTGSYNEQFF

D: TRBD1
J: TRBJ1-5
size: NA
V: TRBV6-5
DNA: TGTGCCAGCAGTCTTAGGGGACAGGGCGACCAGCCCCAGCATTTT
CDR3: CASSLRGQGDQPQHF

D: NA
J: TRBJ2-7
size: NA
V: TRBV11-2
DNA: TGTGCCAGCAGCCCCCACTCCTACGAGCAGTACTTC
CDR3: CASSPHSYEQYF

D: TRBD1
J: TRBJ1-6
size: once
V: TRBV6-5
DNA: TGTGCCAGCAGTCAAATGGGGACAGGGTATTCACCCCTCCACTTT
CDR3: CASSQMGTGYSPLHF

D: NA
J: TRBJ1-2
size: NA
V: TRBV6-1
DNA: TGTGCCAGCAGTGAAGTTAACAGTAACTATGGCTACACCTTC
CDR3: CASSEVNSNYGYTF

D: TRBD2
J: TRBJ2-1
size: NA
V: TRBV19
DNA: TGTGCCAGCCGTCGAGGCCCTAGCGGGGGGGCTGGCGAGCAGTTCTTC
CDR3: CASRRGPSGGAGEQFF

D: TRBD2
J: TRBJ2-5
size: NA
V: TRBV27
DNA: TGTGCCAGCAGTCCGCTTAGTAGCGGGGGCCAAGAGACCCAGTACTTC
CDR3: CASSPLSSGGQETQYF